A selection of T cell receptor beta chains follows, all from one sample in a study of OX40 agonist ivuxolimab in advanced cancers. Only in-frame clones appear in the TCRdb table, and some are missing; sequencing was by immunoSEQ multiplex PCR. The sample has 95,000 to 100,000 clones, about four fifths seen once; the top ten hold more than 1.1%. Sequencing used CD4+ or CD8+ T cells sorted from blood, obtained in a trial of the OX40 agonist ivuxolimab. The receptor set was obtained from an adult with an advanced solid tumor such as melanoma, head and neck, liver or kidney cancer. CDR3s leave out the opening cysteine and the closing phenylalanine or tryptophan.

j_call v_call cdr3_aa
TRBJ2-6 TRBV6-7 ASSPRKRIYKRANVLT
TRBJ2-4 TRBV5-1 ASSSTQNIQY
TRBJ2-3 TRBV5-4 ASSLEGYARTDTQY
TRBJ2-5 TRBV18 ASSPPENRETQY
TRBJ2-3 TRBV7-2 ASSPRQGGTDTQY
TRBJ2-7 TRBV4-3 ASSPSGRAVYEQY
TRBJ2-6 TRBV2 ASSEALRGGTTSNSGANVLT
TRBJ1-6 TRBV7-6 ASSSRQGTDSPLH
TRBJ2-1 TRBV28 ASRSGTSGANEQF
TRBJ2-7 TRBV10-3 AISRRGGGEQY
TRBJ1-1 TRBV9 ASSVGAGYRVTEAF
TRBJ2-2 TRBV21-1 ASSTPPPGQENTGELF
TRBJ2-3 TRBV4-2 ASSPRRRDRVKDTQY
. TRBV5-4 ASSRGQGVTYEQY
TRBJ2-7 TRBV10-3 AIREGQGRHEQY
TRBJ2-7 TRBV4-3 ASSQVTGTSGREQY
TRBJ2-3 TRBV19 ASSLLGDTQY
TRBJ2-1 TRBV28 ASIGPGSHNEQF
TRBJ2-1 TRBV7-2 ASSLVTRRYNEQF
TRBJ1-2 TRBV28 ASSFLGGAPGYT
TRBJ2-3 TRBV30 AWVPGQGLSDTQY
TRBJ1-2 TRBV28 ASRPGTGIYGYT
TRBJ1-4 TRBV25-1 ASRGRGPNEKLF
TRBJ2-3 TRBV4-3 ASSQDLLLSALTDTQY
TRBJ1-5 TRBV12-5 ASGLQGGSNQPQH
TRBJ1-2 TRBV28 ASSLDISRRGYT
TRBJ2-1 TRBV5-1 ASKDGPQEGEQF
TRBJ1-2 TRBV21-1 ASSKALMGQSGGYT
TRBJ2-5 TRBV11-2 ASSLSRGLAGLQETQY
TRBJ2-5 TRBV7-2 ASSLTETQY
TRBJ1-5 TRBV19 ASSIKGSGNQPQH
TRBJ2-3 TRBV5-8 ASSPRTASTDTQY
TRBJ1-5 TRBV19 ASSKLMGQASNQPQH
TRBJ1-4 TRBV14 ASSQDGREINEKLF
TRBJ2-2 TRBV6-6 ASSQPSRGPGELF
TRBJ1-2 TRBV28 ASSFRTGVRYGYT
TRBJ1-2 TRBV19 ASSMGTDRAMSGYT
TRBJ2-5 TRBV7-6 ASSLTRGETQY
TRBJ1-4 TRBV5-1 ASSLGPLSNEKLF
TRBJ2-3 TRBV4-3 ASSQDWGGDLGADTQY
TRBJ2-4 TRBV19 ASSPPGLAKNIQY
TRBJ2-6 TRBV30 AWRGQGSGANVLT
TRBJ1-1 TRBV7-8 ASSLALDRNTEAF
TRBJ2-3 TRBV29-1 SVEEPLGPAGRPIGR
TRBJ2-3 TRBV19 ASKRREARDTQY
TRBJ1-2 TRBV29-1 SVEDGWIRGYT
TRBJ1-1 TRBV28 ASSLVPVGNTEAF
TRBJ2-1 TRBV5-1 ASRPGLAGNEQF
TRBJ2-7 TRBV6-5 ASRSGGGGSYEQY
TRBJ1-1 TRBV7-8 ASSLGPGNTEAF
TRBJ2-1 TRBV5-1 ASKTSNEQF
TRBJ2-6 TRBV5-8 ASSAGTLTGANVLT
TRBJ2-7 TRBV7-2 ASSLREGGSYEQY